The 6 T cell receptor beta chains reported below all come from one sample, sequenced in a study of identical twins. MiXCR, run by TCRdb on the 5' RACE reads, gives a single entry per CDR3 protein. This table holds fewer than 250,000 distinct CDR3 sequences, 7.5% found once. These data were also filed under a second study, of yellow fever vaccine responses in identical twins.

The sample consisted of CD8+ T cells sorted from blood. All receptors come from a woman younger than 30 in good health.

The CDR3 here is CASRRDRVPLDEQFF. CDR3 DNA: TGTGCCAGCAGAAGGGACAGGGTACCCTTAGATGAGCAGTTCTTC. This chain joins TRBV9 and TRBJ2-1, with 9 bases lining up with TRBD1. This CDR3 has 15 amino acids. The J segment lost 8 bases and the V segment lost 5 bases, leaving 11 bases of the junction unmatched. Per germline, CDR1 SGDLS and CDR2 YYNGEE.

This clonotype was detected a few times. The rearrangement joins TRBV4-1 to TRBJ1-1; D is uncertain. V lost 1 base and J 7 bases, leaving 4 bases between the germline ends. The CDR3 is made up of 11 amino acids. Germline loops: CDR1 MGHRA, CDR2 YSYEKL. The CDR3 DNA sequence: TGCGCCAGCAGCCAAGGACTTGAAGCTTTCTTT. Protein sequence: CASSQGLEAFF.

The table lists this clonotype with a few counts. The V gene is TRBV7-7, the J gene TRBJ2-2; maybe TRBD2 (5 bases). CDR3 length: 19 residues. V shed 0 bases and J shed 5 bases, with 22 bases lying between them. The germline V gene encodes CDR1 SSHAT and CDR2 FNYEAQ (reference sequence). CDR3 bases: TGTGCCAGCAGCTTAGCTCTGGCTAGACCGGGAAGAGGAACCGGGGAGCTGTTTTTT. Protein product: CASSLALARPGRGTGELFF.

The chain is built from TRBV5-4 and TRBJ2-5, with 12 bases that match TRBD2. Germline assignment: CDR1 SGHNT and CDR2 YYREEE (reference sequence). CDR3 length: 20 amino acids. V lost 0 bases to trimming and J lost 4 bases; unmatched junction nucleotides: 16. This CDR3 is CASSLEAPLAGGRKGETQYF. The CDR3 DNA reads as TGTGCCAGCAGCTTGGAGGCGCCCCTAGCGGGGGGGCGGAAGGGAGAGACCCAGTACTTC.

Judged by abundance, this clonotype is medium-sized (0.01 to 0.1%). The chain employs TRBV2 and TRBJ1-1; D possibly corresponds to TRBD1 (5 bases). Trimming pared 3 bases from V and 11 bases from J, leaving 22 bases between. The CDR3 is made up of 15 amino acids. Germline values: CDR1 SNHLY, CDR2 FYNNEI. Here the CDR3 reads CASSDGTVAPSWAFF. CDR3 DNA sequence: TGTGCCAGCAGTGACGGGACGGTTGCACCCTCATGGGCTTTCTTT. Together with reference TRBV2 and TRBJ1-1, the CDR3 gives the full variable domain: EPEVTQTPSHQVTQMGQEVILRCVPISNHLYFYWYRQILGQKVEFLVSFYNNEISEKSEIFDDQFSVERPDGSNFTLKIRSTKLEDSAMYFCASSDGTVAPSWAFFGQGTRLTVV.

This chain connects TRBV7-2 to TRBJ2-1, with TRBD2 matching over 9 bases. CDR1 is SGHTA and CDR2 is FQGNSA in the germline V gene. The J segment lost 2 bases and the V segment lost 2 bases, leaving 7 bases of the junction unmatched. The CDR3 is made up of 17 amino acids. CDR3: CASSLSASGAPYNEQFF. In nucleotides, the CDR3 is TGTGCCAGCAGCTTAAGCGCTAGCGGGGCTCCCTACAATGAGCAGTTCTTC.